This T cell receptor beta chain was documented in a study of cytomegalovirus exposure and HLA in healthy donors. At the level of the study: In a previous analysis, 110 million or so unique TCR beta sequences were found from 150 million to 200 million T cells.

The PCR was carried out with 60 Vbeta primers and 13 Jbeta primers. TCRdb's table, derived via immunoSEQ multiplex PCR, lists solely in-frame clones and lacks some. The table counts 60,000 to 90,000 clones; roughly 5% lies in the top ten. V shed 5 bases and J shed 4 bases, with 11 bases lying between them. Germline-derived CDR1 and CDR2 are MNHEY and SVGAGI. This CDR3 has 13 amino acids. The clonotype originates from a woman between 40 and 55 years old in good health and CMV-seropositive. The gene calls are TRBV6-5 and TRBJ1-2; tentative D call: TRBD1 (5 bases). Specimen: PBMCs. CDR3 sequence: CASSIQEGYGYTF. CDR3 sequence (DNA): TGTGCCAGCAGTATACAGGAGGGCTATGGCTACACCTTC.